This section outlines one T cell receptor beta chain sequence together with its context. Its antigen is unknown. Healthy bone marrow donors made up the donor group. This entry belongs to a study of cytomegalovirus exposure and HLA in healthy donors. Study-level points and caveats: Earlier findings revealed that most TCR beta V segments proved productive either about 87% or about 30% of the time. Sequencing artifact likely explains a cluster of highly shared sequence variants. Among TCR beta chains, those listed as cytomegalovirus-associated numbered some 170.

The study ran its PCR with 60 Vbeta and 13 Jbeta primers. Clones were sequenced by immunoSEQ multiplex PCR, and TCRdb holds only the in-frame ones, with some missing. The sample holds about 93,000 clones; roughly 78% are singletons and the top ten take 6% to 9.5%. This CDR3 comprises 14 residues. The V gene lost 0 bases and the J gene lost 0 bases, with 7 bases spanning the gap. Germline CDR1 reads SGHRS; CDR2 reads YFSETQ. The specimen sequenced was PBMCs. The rearrangement uses TRBV5-1 and TRBJ2-7; D perhaps matches TRBD1 (6 bases). The TCR sequence derives from a man aged 25-45 years in good health and CMV-seronegative. The CDR3 spells CASSLGTASYEQYF. The CDR3 DNA follows: TGCGCCAGCAGCTTGGGGACAGCCTCCTACGAGCAGTACTTC.